This is a list of T cell receptor beta chains from one sample in a study of blood T cells in healthy people across ages. TCRdb re-derived calls from the 5' RACE reads in MiXCR, one entry per CDR3 protein. The top ten hold less than 8% of the sample, which has about 1,400,000 distinct CDR3 sequences, approximately 38% seen once. The source material was blood. These receptors came from a woman in her late teens or twenties in good health. Both conserved end residues are trimmed from each CDR3.

TRBV5-1	TRBJ1-1	ASSLGSGAEAF
TRBV3-1	TRBJ2-5	ASSPGWGLETQY
TRBV20-1	NA	SATDPASGTGDEQY
TRBV7-9	TRBJ2-3	ASSRGQANADTQY
TRBV20-1	TRBJ2-7	SAVGTAYEQY
TRBV7-8	TRBJ2-1	ASSLTGQGNEQF
TRBV9	TRBJ1-5	ASSVDGVGLSDQPQH
TRBV2	TRBJ2-2	ASTKDMNTGELF
TRBV12-3/TRBV12-4	TRBJ2-5	ASSRGLLEETQY
TRBV28	TRBJ1-5	ASSLATPYSNQPQH
TRBV7-3	TRBJ2-5	ASSSKTGFQETQY
TRBV20-1	TRBJ1-2	SARDFSRGGAAGGGYT
TRBV20-1	TRBJ2-4	SASWEDKNIQY
TRBV7-2	TRBJ2-1	ASQSPRDYSSSEQF
TRBV9	TRBJ1-5	ASSPGQGGLQPQH
TRBV27	TRBJ1-2	ASSLALTGVDGYT
TRBV10-2	TRBJ2-7	ATIDSPYEQY